This T cell receptor beta chain was captured in a study of cytotoxic CD8 clonotypes in ibrutinib-treated CLL. Whole-study context: The patients comprised 10 to 12 relapsed/refractory and more than 14 treatment-naive cases, 17 to 18 IGHV unmutated.

Some clones are missing from TCRdb's copy, which holds only in-frame ones; the method was immunoSEQ multiplex PCR. The repertoire holds approximately 90,000 clones, with roughly 80% as singletons. Germline assignment: CDR1 SGHRS and CDR2 YFSETQ. This CDR3 is built from 16 residues. The V gene lost 0 bases and the J gene lost 2 bases, with 14 bases spanning the gap. General study points: There were few public clonotypes, and on treatment they contracted or stayed stable. A rise in clonality was seen at ibrutinib response, and a fall back toward baseline was seen at progression. Baseline clonality exceeded age-matched healthy donors and tracked circulating CD8+ T-cell counts.

About this clone itself: The antigen is undetermined.

This sequence joins TRBV5-1 and TRBJ2-5; the D gene is possibly TRBD2 (6 bases). This TCR derives from a human donor with chronic lymphocytic leukemia. The input for sequencing was PBMCs, taken after 24 months of ibrutinib treatment. CDR3 loop: CASSLDGRVGQETQYF. The CDR3 DNA sequence: TGCGCCAGCAGCTTGGACGGGAGAGTAGGACAAGAGACCCAGTACTTC.